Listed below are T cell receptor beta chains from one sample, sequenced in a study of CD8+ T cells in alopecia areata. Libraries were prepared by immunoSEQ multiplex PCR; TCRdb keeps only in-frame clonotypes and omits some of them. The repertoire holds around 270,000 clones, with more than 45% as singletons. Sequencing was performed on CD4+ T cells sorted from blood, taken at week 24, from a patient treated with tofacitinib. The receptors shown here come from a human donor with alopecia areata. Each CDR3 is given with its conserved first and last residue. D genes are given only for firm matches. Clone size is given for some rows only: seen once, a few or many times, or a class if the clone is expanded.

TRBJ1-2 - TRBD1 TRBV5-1 CASSRDRDRRDTF TGCGCCAGCAGCCGAGACCGGGACAGGAGGGACACCTTC
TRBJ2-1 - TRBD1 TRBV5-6 CASSLTGKRQGGPYNEQFF TGTGCCAGCAGCTTGACAGGGAAAAGACAGGGCGGCCCCTACAATGAGCAGTTCTTC
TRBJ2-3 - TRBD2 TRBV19 CASSSGGADTQYF TGTGCCAGTTCTAGCGGGGGTGCAGATACGCAGTATTTT
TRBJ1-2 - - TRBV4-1 CASSQGTAGGRNRYGYTF TGCGCCAGCAGCCAAGGGACAGCCGGGGGGCGCAATCGCTATGGCTACACCTTC
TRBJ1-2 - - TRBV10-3 CAISESRSGLEGYTF TGTGCCATCAGTGAGTCGAGGTCAGGGCTGGAGGGCTACACCTTC
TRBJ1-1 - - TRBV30 CAWSVGGKTEAFF TGTGCCTGGAGTGTAGGGGGAAAGACTGAAGCTTTCTTT
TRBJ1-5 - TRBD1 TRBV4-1 CASSQGYRGDRPQHF TGCGCCAGCAGCCAGGGGTACAGGGGGGATAGGCCCCAGCATTTT
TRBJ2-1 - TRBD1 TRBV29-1 CSVELGHHRGSRNEQFF TGCAGCGTTGAACTGGGACATCACAGGGGGTCCCGGAATGAGCAGTTCTTC
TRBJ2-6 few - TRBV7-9 CASSPRQEQSSGANVLTF TGTGCCAGCAGCCCGCGACAGGAACAATCCTCTGGGGCCAACGTCCTGACTTTC
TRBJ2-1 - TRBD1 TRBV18 CASSPGLRGPSYNEQFF TGTGCCAGCTCACCAGGTCTTAGGGGGCCCTCCTACAATGAGCAGTTCTTC
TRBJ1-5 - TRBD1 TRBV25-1 CASSRQGLNQPQHF TGTGCCAGCTCCCGACAGGGCTTAAATCAGCCCCAGCATTTT
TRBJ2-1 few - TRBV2 CASKTSSYNEQFF TGTGCCAGCAAGACTTCCTCCTACAATGAGCAGTTCTTC
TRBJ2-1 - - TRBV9 CASSVARGGSYNEQFF TGTGCCAGCAGCGTAGCGCGGGGAGGCTCCTACAATGAGCAGTTCTTC
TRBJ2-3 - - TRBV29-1 CSVGGQLYPDTQYF TGCAGCGTTGGTGGACAGCTTTACCCAGATACGCAGTATTTT